The following is a TCR beta chain sequence with its context. The data were taken from a study of blood T cell repertoires in COVID-19. Study context: COVID-19 samples, acute and convalescent, were from the United States, Italy and Spain.

This CDR3 has 14 amino acids. The germline V and J ends were trimmed by 7 bases and 4 bases, with 14 bases remaining between them. In germline, CDR1 is LGHNT, CDR2 FRNRAP. Assay used: immunoSEQ multiplex PCR; TCRdb lists only in-frame clones, some missing. The sample records roughly 98,000 clones, roughly 80% being singletons. The sample was peripheral blood. The clonotype originates from a man between 65 and 85 years old with active or convalescent COVID-19. The genes are TRBV12-5 and TRBJ1-3; D unclear. The CDR3 loop is CASELGGKGNTIYF. The CDR3 DNA follows: TGTGCTAGTGAGCTTGGCGGGAAAGGAAACACCATATATTTT.